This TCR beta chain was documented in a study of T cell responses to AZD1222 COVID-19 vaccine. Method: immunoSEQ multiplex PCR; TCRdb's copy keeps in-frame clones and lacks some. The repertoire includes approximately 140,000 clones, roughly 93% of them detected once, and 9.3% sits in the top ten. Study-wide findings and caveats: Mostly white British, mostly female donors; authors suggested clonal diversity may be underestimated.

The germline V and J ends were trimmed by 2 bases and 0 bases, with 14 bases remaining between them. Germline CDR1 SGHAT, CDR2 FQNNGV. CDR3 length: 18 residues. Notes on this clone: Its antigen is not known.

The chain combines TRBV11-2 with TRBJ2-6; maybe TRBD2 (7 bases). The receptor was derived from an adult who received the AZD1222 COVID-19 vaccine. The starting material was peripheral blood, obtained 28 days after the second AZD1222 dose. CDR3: CASSLRGALYSGANVLTF. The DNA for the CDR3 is TGTGCCAGCAGCTTACGGGGGGCACTATACTCTGGGGCCAACGTCCTGACTTTC.